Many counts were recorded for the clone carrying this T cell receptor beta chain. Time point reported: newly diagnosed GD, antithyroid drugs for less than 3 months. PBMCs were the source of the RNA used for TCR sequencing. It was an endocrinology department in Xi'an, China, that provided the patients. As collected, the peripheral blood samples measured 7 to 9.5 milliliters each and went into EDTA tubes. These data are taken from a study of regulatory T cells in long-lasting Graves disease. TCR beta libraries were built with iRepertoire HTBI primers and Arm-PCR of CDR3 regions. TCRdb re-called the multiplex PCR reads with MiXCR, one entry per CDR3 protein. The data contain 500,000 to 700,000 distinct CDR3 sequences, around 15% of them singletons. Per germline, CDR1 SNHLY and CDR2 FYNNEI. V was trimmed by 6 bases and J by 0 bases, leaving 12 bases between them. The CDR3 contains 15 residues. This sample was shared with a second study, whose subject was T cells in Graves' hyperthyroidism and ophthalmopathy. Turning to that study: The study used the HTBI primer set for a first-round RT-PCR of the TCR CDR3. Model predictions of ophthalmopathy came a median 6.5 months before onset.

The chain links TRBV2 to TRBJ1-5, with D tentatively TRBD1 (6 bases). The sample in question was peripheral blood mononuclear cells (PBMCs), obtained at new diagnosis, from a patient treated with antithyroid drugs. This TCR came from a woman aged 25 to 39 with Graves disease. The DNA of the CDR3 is TGTGCCAGCAGGGAAAGGGGGTCTAGCAATCAGCCCCAGCATTTT. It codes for CASRERGSSNQPQHF.